This TCR beta chain was found in a study of cytomegalovirus exposure and HLA in healthy donors. Whole-study results and caveats: Per a prior analysis, the majority of TCR beta V segments were productive roughly 90% or roughly 30% of the time. The only immune exposure information that was available was CMV serostatus. Presence/absence analysis assumed near-uniform sequencing depth across donors.

The germline CDR1 and CDR2 sequences are LNHDA and SQIVND (reference sequence). The CDR3 loop spans 16 amino acids. V shed 3 bases and J shed 6 bases, with 20 bases lying between them. PCR involved 60 Vbeta and 13 Jbeta primers. The table came from immunoSEQ multiplex PCR; TCRdb's copy has only in-frame clones and leaves some out. In the table there are some 96,000 clones, about 75% of which are singletons. In the case of this clone: Its antigen is still unknown.

The chain links TRBV19 to TRBJ1-1, with D possibly being TRBD1 (5 bases). The source of this sequence is a man aged 35 to 55 in good health and CMV-seropositive. The sequenced material came from PBMCs. In DNA form, the CDR3 reads TGTGCCAGTAGTATTCCTCCAGGGCGGGGTAGGTCTGAAGCTTTCTTT. It translates to CASSIPPGRGRSEAFF.